The 6 T cell receptor beta chains below all came from one sample that was sequenced in a study of OX40 agonist ivuxolimab in advanced cancers. The method was immunoSEQ multiplex PCR; TCRdb's version includes in-frame clones alone and lacks a portion of them. The repertoire has 65,000 to 90,000 clones, approximately 80% of them found once; the top ten carry approximately 2.6%. This sample comprised CD4+ or CD8+ T cells sorted from blood, obtained in a trial of the OX40 agonist ivuxolimab. The receptors here all came from an adult with an advanced solid tumor such as melanoma, head and neck, liver or kidney cancer.

V usage is TRBV30 and J usage is TRBJ1-1; 9 bases map to TRBD1. V dropped 4 bases and J dropped 1; count of bases not matched to a gene: 1. The V gene's germline CDR1 is GTSNPN and CDR2 SVGIG (reference sequence). The CDR3 length is 13 residues. The CDR3 nucleotides read TGTGCCTGGAAGACAGGGGGGAACACTGAAGCTTTCTTT. This codes for CAWKTGGNTEAFF. The variable domain in full, completed from reference TRBV30 and TRBJ1-1, reads SQTIHQWPATLVQPVGSPLSLECTVEGTSNPNLYWYRQAAGRGLQLLFYSVGIGQISSEVPQNLSASRPQDRQFILSSKKLLLSDSGFYLCAWKTGGNTEAFFGQGTRLTVV.

This rearrangement joins TRBV11-2 to TRBJ2-1; D may be TRBD1 (5 bases). V was pared by 5 bases and J by 10 bases, with 18 bases between. The germline V gene has CDR1 SGHAT and CDR2 FQNNGV. CDR3 length: 14 amino acids. CDR3 in DNA: TGTGCCAGCAGCACCCAAGCAGGGTACGGGGAGCAGTTCTTC. Translating it yields CASSTQAGYGEQFF.

The V and J genes are TRBV11-2 and TRBJ2-3; 9 positions match TRBD2. The ends lost 1 base at V and 7 bases at J; junction bases unmatched: 9. The CDR3 consists of 16 residues. The germline V gene has CDR1 SGHAT and CDR2 FQNNGV. CDR3 DNA: TGTGCCAGCAGCTTAGGGGGCGGGGGGGCCGCGAATACGCAGTATTTT. It codes for CASSLGGGGAANTQYF.

V usage is TRBV5-1 and J usage is TRBJ2-3; unclear D gene. CDR1 SGHRS and CDR2 YFSETQ come from the germline V gene. Deletions cut 4 bases from V and 4 bases from J, with 10 bases between. The CDR3 is 13 amino acids. The DNA for the CDR3 is TGCGCCAGCAGCGACGGTTTTGCAGATACGCAGTATTTT. Protein sequence: CASSDGFADTQYF.

The rearrangement joins TRBV27 to TRBJ2-6; no clear D. V was trimmed by 6 bases and J by 3 bases, leaving 18 bases between them. Germline CDR1 reads MNHEY; CDR2 reads SMNVEV (reference sequence). The CDR3 consists of 17 residues. CDR3 DNA sequence: TGTGCCAGCAGCCTAATGTCCGGTTTTCTTGGGGCCAACGTCCTGACTTTC. Translation gives CASSLMSGFLGANVLTF.

This clone was seen a single time. The V and J genes are TRBV6-1 and TRBJ2-2; 7 bases align to TRBD1. The germline gives CDR1 MNHNS, CDR2 SASEGT. The junction had 5 bases not matched to a gene; V was cut back by 9 bases and J by 1 base. The CDR3 consists of 14 residues. CDR3 sequence reads: CASEGTVNTGELFF. The CDR3, as DNA: TGTGCCAGTGAAGGGACAGTGAACACCGGGGAGCTGTTTTTT.